Listed below are T cell receptor beta chains from one sample, sequenced in a study of blood T cell repertoires in COVID-19. Produced via immunoSEQ multiplex PCR; TCRdb's table is partial and in-frame only. In the table there are 220,000 or so clones, around 90% of which are singletons. The source material was PBMCs or T cells enriched from blood (not recorded which). Receptors originate from a young man who had been exposed to COVID-19. CDR3s include the opening cysteine and the closing phenylalanine or tryptophan. D genes are given only for firm matches. Only part of the rows carry a size: once, few, many, or a class if the clone is expanded.

CDR3 length	D gene	clone size	V gene	J gene	CDR3 protein	CDR3 DNA
14	TRBD1	NA	TRBV3-1/TRBV3-2	TRBJ1-1	CASREGQGKTEAFF	TGTGCCAGCAGGGAAGGACAGGGAAAAACTGAAGCTTTCTTT
13	NA	NA	TRBV10-1	TRBJ1-5	CASLRGGHQPQHF	TGCGCCAGCCTACGGGGGGGGCATCAGCCCCAGCATTTT
16	TRBD1	once	TRBV9	TRBJ1-4	CASSVEGQGVNEKLFF	TGTGCCAGCAGCGTAGAAGGACAGGGTGTTAATGAAAAACTGTTTTTT
18	TRBD2	many	TRBV7-9	TRBJ2-1	CASSSNPLAGGPRNEQFF	TGTGCCAGCAGCTCCAACCCGCTAGCGGGGGGGCCCAGGAATGAGCAGTTCTTC
15	NA	NA	TRBV27	TRBJ2-3	CASSPMGGGGDTQYF	TGTGCCAGCAGTCCCATGGGGGGGGGCGGGGATACGCAGTATTTT
13	NA	NA	TRBV2	TRBJ1-3	CASTGGSGNTIYF	TGTGCCAGCACCGGAGGCTCTGGAAACACCATATATTTT
14	NA	NA	TRBV6-2/TRBV6-3	TRBJ1-5	CASSDGGEAQPQHF	TGTGCCAGCAGTGACGGAGGGGAGGCTCAGCCCCAGCATTTT
14	TRBD1	once	TRBV5-6	TRBJ1-6	CASSKTGWDSPLHF	TGTGCCAGCAGTAAGACAGGGTGGGATTCACCCCTCCACTTT
16	TRBD2	NA	TRBV9	TRBJ2-7	CASSVDGLAGTYEQYF	TGTGCCAGCAGCGTAGATGGACTAGCGGGGACCTACGAGCAGTACTTC
12	NA	NA	TRBV29-1	TRBJ2-1	CSVTGSYNEQFF	TGCAGCGTTACGGGTTCCTACAATGAGCAGTTCTTC
15	TRBD2	NA	TRBV30	TRBJ2-2	CAWSKRGGFGGELFF	TGTGCCTGGAGTAAGCGCGGGGGGTTCGGCGGGGAGCTGTTTTTT
15	NA	NA	TRBV11-1	TRBJ2-1	CASSLPGVRHNEQFF	TGTGCCAGCAGCTTGCCCGGGGTACGTCACAATGAGCAGTTCTTC
14	NA	NA	TRBV4-1	TRBJ1-2	CASSQERGGRGYTF	TGCGCCAGCAGCCAAGAAAGGGGGGGTCGCGGCTACACCTTC
13	NA	NA	TRBV11-2	TRBJ1-4	CASSLREHEKLFF	TGTGCCAGCAGCTTGCGGGAACATGAAAAACTGTTTTTT
17	TRBD1	NA	TRBV14	TRBJ2-3	CASSQDPGTGNTDTQYF	TGTGCCAGCAGCCAAGACCCCGGGACAGGGAACACAGATACGCAGTATTTT
13	TRBD1	NA	TRBV19	TRBJ2-7	CASSRDRGYEQYF	TGTGCCAGTAGTAGGGACAGGGGCTACGAGCAGTACTTC
19	NA	NA	TRBV3-1/TRBV3-2	TRBJ2-5	CASSRRSLGAAGAGETQYF	TGTGCCAGCAGCCGAAGATCCTTGGGTGCTGCAGGCGCGGGCGAGACCCAGTACTTC